The 9 T cell receptor beta chains presented below share a single source sample, sequenced in a study of T cell repertoires in cytomegalovirus infection. Their recognized antigens are unknown. TCRdb itself ran the reads through MiXCR, one entry per CDR3 protein. The table lists approximately 990,000 distinct CDR3 sequences, less than 40% of them singletons. Sequenced material: cultured CD8+ T cells from PBMCs, taken from culture after CMV antigen stimulation. The receptors originated from a human donor in good health (CMV status not recorded). Some clones in this sample may be carry-over from other donors' samples.

This clonotype was seen ten or more times. The CDR3 bases are TGTGCCAGCACTTTAGGAGGAATGAACACTGAAGCTTTCTTT. This translates into CASTLGGMNTEAFF. The chain has TRBV7-8 and TRBJ1-1, with D hard to call. V shed 7 bases and J shed 0 bases, with 12 bases lying between them. The CDR3 runs 14 residues. Germline V CDR1 and CDR2: SGHVS, FQNEAQ.

This clonotype has more than one count but fewer than ten. The rearrangement links TRBV2 to TRBJ1-6; no reliable D call. V was trimmed by 3 bases and J by 1 base, leaving 4 bases between them. Germline-derived CDR1 and CDR2 are SNHLY and FYNNEI. This CDR3 has 14 amino acids. CDR3 bases: TGTGCCAGCAGTGAGCAGTCCTATAATTCACCCCTCCACTTT. Its protein is CASSEQSYNSPLHF.

The rearrangement uses TRBV19 and TRBJ1-4; unclear D gene. V lost 5 bases and J 4 bases, leaving 14 bases between the germline ends. CDR1 is LNHDA and CDR2 is SQIVND in the germline V gene (reference sequence). The CDR3 loop spans 15 amino acids. The CDR3 nucleotides are TGTGCCAGTAGTGGCGGACTGAGGTTTAATGAAAAACTGTTTTTT. Translation: CASSGGLRFNEKLFF.

This clonotype has more than one count but fewer than ten. The chain combines TRBV27 with TRBJ2-1; 9 nucleotides line up with TRBD2. Trimming at V came to 7 bases and at J to 4 bases, leaving 2 bases not matched to a gene. CDR1 is MNHEY and CDR2 is SMNVEV in the germline V gene (reference sequence). The CDR3 spans 13 residues. CDR3 residues: CASMRGGYNEQFF. The CDR3 DNA reads TGTGCCAGCATGCGGGGGGGATACAATGAGCAGTTCTTC.

There are a few counts of this clonotype. This chain joins TRBV6-1 and TRBJ1-3; D not resolved. Trimming shortened V by 2 bases and J by 0 bases, and 11 bases separated the two germline ends. The CDR3 has 16 residues. The V gene's germline CDR1 is MNHNS and CDR2 SASEGT. The CDR3 reads CASSEPGISSGNTIYF. DNA of the CDR3: TGTGCCAGCAGTGAACCCGGTATTTCCTCTGGAAACACCATATATTTT.

There are a few counts of this clonotype. The rearrangement joins TRBV12-5 to TRBJ2-2, with D possibly TRBD1 on 5 matching bases. There are 15 residues in the CDR3. Germline V gives CDR1 LGHNT, CDR2 FRNRAP. V gave up 3 bases and J gave up 6 bases, with 14 bases separating them. The CDR3 reads CASGFGQGKAGELFF. For the CDR3, the DNA is TGTGCTAGTGGTTTTGGTCAGGGTAAAGCCGGGGAGCTGTTTTTT.

The rearrangement joins TRBV12-3 or TRBV12-4 to TRBJ2-5; tentatively, D is TRBD2 (5 bases). Trimming left V 3 bases short and J 5 bases short, with 10 bases between. The CDR3 runs to 13 residues. CDR3 region: CASSFAGMETQYF. The DNA for the CDR3 is TGTGCCAGCAGTTTTGCCGGGATGGAGACCCAGTACTTC.

The chain recombines TRBV4-1 with TRBJ1-1; no definite D call. V lost 3 bases and J 8 bases, leaving 7 bases between the germline ends. Per the germline V gene, CDR1 is MGHRA and CDR2 is YSYEKL. The CDR3 length is 11 residues. The CDR3 protein is CASSQAGEAFF. CDR3 bases: TGCGCCAGCAGCCAGGCGGGAGAAGCTTTCTTT.

The gene calls are TRBV27 and TRBJ2-3; D not certain. The CDR3 extends over 14 amino acids. Germline CDR1 is MNHEY and CDR2 is SMNVEV (reference sequence). V was cut by 6 bases and J by 0 bases, with 10 bases left in between. The CDR3 DNA sequence: TGTGCCAGCAGCCCGGATTACAGCACAGATACGCAGTATTTT. Amino acid sequence: CASSPDYSTDTQYF.